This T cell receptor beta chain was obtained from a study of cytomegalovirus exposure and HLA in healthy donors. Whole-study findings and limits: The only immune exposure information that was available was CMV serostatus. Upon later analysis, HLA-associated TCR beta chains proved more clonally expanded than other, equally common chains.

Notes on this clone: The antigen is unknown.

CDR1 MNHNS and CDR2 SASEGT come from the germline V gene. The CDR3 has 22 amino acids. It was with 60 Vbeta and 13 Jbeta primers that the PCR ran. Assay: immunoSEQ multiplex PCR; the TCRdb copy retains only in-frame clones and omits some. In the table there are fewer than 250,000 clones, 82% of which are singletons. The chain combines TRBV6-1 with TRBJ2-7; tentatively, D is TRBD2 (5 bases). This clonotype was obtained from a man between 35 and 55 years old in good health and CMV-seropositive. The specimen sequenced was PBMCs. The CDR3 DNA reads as TGTGCCAGCAGCGAAGGGCTTCGAAGAAGGACTGGGTGGACCGCCCGATCCTACGAGCAGTACGTC. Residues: CASSEGLRRRTGWTARSYEQYV.